Listed below are T cell receptor beta chains from one sample, sequenced in a study of CD4+ T cells in melanoma. TCRdb's copy holds only in-frame clones and misses some; the assay was immunoSEQ multiplex PCR. The data show 20,000 to 25,000 clones, with approximately 80% seen just once and approximately 4% held by the top ten. What was sequenced was cells from a culture (not recorded whether cultured in vitro). These receptors came from a human donor with melanoma. The CDR3 runs from the conserved cysteine through the conserved F or W. The order of the fields is clone size, J gene, D gene, V gene, CDR3 DNA, CDR3 protein. A D gene is named only where the DNA matches it firmly. Some rows have no size entry. The others give once, few or many, or a class for an expanded clone.

abundance: NA; j_gene: TRBJ1-2; d_gene: NA; v_gene: TRBV16; CDR3nt: TGTGCCAGCAGCCCCCAAGCCGCAGTCTATGGCTACACCTTC; CDR3aa: CASSPQAAVYGYTF
abundance: NA; j_gene: TRBJ2-1; d_gene: NA; v_gene: TRBV5-5; CDR3nt: TGTGCCAGCAGCTGGGGTAGCAATGAGCAGTTCTTC; CDR3aa: CASSWGSNEQFF
abundance: NA; j_gene: TRBJ1-2; d_gene: NA; v_gene: TRBV21-1; CDR3nt: TGTGCCAGCAGCAAATCTAGCCAGGGGGCCCGGGGCTACACCTTC; CDR3aa: CASSKSSQGARGYTF
abundance: few; j_gene: TRBJ2-5; d_gene: TRBD2; v_gene: TRBV19; CDR3nt: TGTGCCAGTAGTATGCGACTAGCGGGCGAGACCCAGTACTTC; CDR3aa: CASSMRLAGETQYF
abundance: NA; j_gene: TRBJ1-2; d_gene: NA; v_gene: TRBV6-6; CDR3nt: TGTGCCAGCAGTTACTCATATGGTGCTTATGGCTACACCTTC; CDR3aa: CASSYSYGAYGYTF
abundance: NA; j_gene: TRBJ1-1; d_gene: TRBD1; v_gene: TRBV5-1; CDR3nt: TGCGCCAGCAGCTCCGGGACAGGGGGCGGTCTGGCTGAAGCTTTCTTT; CDR3aa: CASSSGTGGGLAEAFF
abundance: NA; j_gene: TRBJ2-7; d_gene: TRBD2; v_gene: TRBV5-1; CDR3nt: TGCGCCAGCAGCTTTGGGGGGGGAAGATACGAGCAGTACTTC; CDR3aa: CASSFGGGRYEQYF
abundance: once; j_gene: TRBJ2-7; d_gene: NA; v_gene: TRBV6-5; CDR3nt: TGTGCCAGCAGTCTGCGGGATTACCCATACGAGCAGTACTTC; CDR3aa: CASSLRDYPYEQYF
abundance: once; j_gene: TRBJ2-2; d_gene: NA; v_gene: TRBV5-1; CDR3nt: TGCGCCAGCAGCCCTCACCGGGACCGCTCCACCGGGGAGCTGTTTTTT; CDR3aa: CASSPHRDRSTGELFF
abundance: few; j_gene: TRBJ2-7; d_gene: NA; v_gene: TRBV30; CDR3nt: TGTGCCTGGAGTCCCGACCCGACCCCCCGCGAGCAGTACTTC; CDR3aa: CAWSPDPTPREQYF
abundance: NA; j_gene: TRBJ2-5; d_gene: NA; v_gene: TRBV11-2; CDR3nt: TGTGCCAGCAGCTTAGAGACAGGCCAAGAGACCCAGTACTTC; CDR3aa: CASSLETGQETQYF
abundance: NA; j_gene: TRBJ2-7; d_gene: TRBD1; v_gene: TRBV6-5; CDR3nt: TGTGCCAGCAGTTTCGGAGGACAGGGAAACGAGCAGTACTTC; CDR3aa: CASSFGGQGNEQYF
abundance: NA; j_gene: TRBJ2-7; d_gene: TRBD1; v_gene: TRBV6-5; CDR3nt: TGTGCCAGCAGTTACCGGACAGGGCGCGACGAGCAGTACTTC; CDR3aa: CASSYRTGRDEQYF
abundance: NA; j_gene: TRBJ1-2; d_gene: NA; v_gene: TRBV2; CDR3nt: TGTGCCAGCAGTGATGTAGTTTTTGGGTACACCTTC; CDR3aa: CASSDVVFGYTF
abundance: once; j_gene: TRBJ2-3; d_gene: TRBD2; v_gene: TRBV27; CDR3nt: TGTGCGAGTACTCGCCGGGGGGGCCTCGGCACAGATACGCAGTATTTT; CDR3aa: CASTRRGGLGTDTQYF
abundance: NA; j_gene: TRBJ1-5; d_gene: TRBD1; v_gene: TRBV6-5; CDR3nt: TGTGCCACCGCCACGACCGGGACAGGGGATGGGCCCCAGCATTTT; CDR3aa: CATATTGTGDGPQHF
abundance: NA; j_gene: TRBJ1-5; d_gene: NA; v_gene: TRBV5-1; CDR3nt: TGCGCCAGCAGCTTTACCGGACACTCGAATCAGCCCCAGCATTTT; CDR3aa: CASSFTGHSNQPQHF
abundance: NA; j_gene: TRBJ1-5; d_gene: TRBD1; v_gene: TRBV18; CDR3nt: TGTGCCAGCTCACCTCAGACAGGGTCAAATCAGCCCCAGCATTTT; CDR3aa: CASSPQTGSNQPQHF
abundance: NA; j_gene: TRBJ1-1; d_gene: NA; v_gene: TRBV7-2; CDR3nt: TGTGCCAGCAGCATAGGACGGACGAACACTGAAGCTTTCTTT; CDR3aa: CASSIGRTNTEAFF